This entry lists 9 T cell receptor beta chains sequenced from one sample in a study of T-cell memory formation after mild COVID-19. In TCRdb, the 5' RACE reads were re-called with MiXCR into one record per CDR3 protein. The data hold 250,000 to 300,000 distinct CDR3 sequences, with 15% to 20% observed a single time. Sequencing was carried out using PBMCs or a T cell subset sorted from them (not recorded which). These receptors came from a man between 18 and 29 years old who had mild COVID-19 (a few samples of this study predate the infection). Cell type and time point are not known.

Details on this clonotype: At one of its ends the junction is not consistent with the germline gene, which may arise from a read error. This chain connects TRBV7-2 to TRBJ2-1; D possibly matches TRBD1 or TRBD2 (6 bases each). CDR1 and CDR2 from the germline V gene are SGHTA and FQGNSA. The length of the CDR3 is 16 residues. In nucleotides, the CDR3 is TGTGCCAGCAGCTTAGGTCCCGGGGGCCCCTACAATGCGCAGTTCTTC. Amino acids: CASSLGPGGPYNAQFF.

This clonotype has only a few counts. The chain couples TRBV12-3 or TRBV12-4 to TRBJ2-1; 10 bases line up with TRBD2. The CDR3 extends over 15 amino acids. With V trimmed by 5 bases and J by 3 bases, 4 bases remained unmatched. CDR3 region: CASSRTSGHYNEQFF. The CDR3 DNA is TGTGCCAGCAGTCGGACTAGCGGCCACTACAATGAGCAGTTCTTC.

This chain connects TRBV15 to TRBJ1-5, with no clear D. Germline loops: CDR1 LNHNV, CDR2 YYDKDF (reference sequence). V lost 6 bases to trimming and J lost 3 bases, with 6 bases between them. There are 12 residues in the CDR3. The CDR3 DNA is TGTGCCACCAGGGGGTCCAATCAGCCCCAGCATTTT. Translation: CATRGSNQPQHF.

V is TRBV5-1 and J is TRBJ2-3, with TRBD2 matching 8 bases. J was trimmed by 4 bases and V by 4 bases; bases with no gene match: 8. From germline, CDR1 is SGHRS and CDR2 YFSETQ. The CDR3 has 15 residues. CDR3 sequence reads: CASSVTGTRSDTQYF. The DNA for the CDR3 is TGCGCCAGCAGCGTTACCGGGACTAGGTCAGATACGCAGTATTTT. Combining the CDR3 with reference TRBV5-1 and TRBJ2-3 gives the whole variable domain KAGVTQTPRYLIKTRGQQVTLSCSPISGHRSVSWYQQTPGQGLQFLFEYFSETQRNKGNFPGRFSGRQFSNSRSEMNVSTLELGDSALYLCASSVTGTRSDTQYFGPGTRLTVL.

This clonotype was detected only a few times. V is TRBV6-2 or TRBV6-3 and J is TRBJ2-5; D is undetermined. CDR1 and CDR2 from the germline V gene are MNHEY and SVGEGT. Between the trimmed V and J ends, which lost 2 bases and 3 bases, there was a span of 7 bases. There are 13 residues in the CDR3. The CDR3 here is CASSYVSKETQYF. CDR3 DNA: TGTGCCAGCAGTTACGTTTCCAAAGAGACCCAGTACTTC.

CDR3 protein: CASSSTNGANVLTF. CDR3 DNA sequence: TGTGCCAGCAGCTCTACGAATGGGGCCAACGTCCTGACTTTC. J is TRBJ2-6 and V is TRBV7-2; D is unclear. Germline V gene sequence: CDR1 SGHTA, CDR2 FQGNSA. This CDR3 has 14 residues. V gave up 4 bases and J gave up 3 bases, with 7 bases separating them.

This clonotype was detected only a few times. The chain combines TRBV7-9 with TRBJ2-7; perhaps TRBD2 as D (5 bases). The germline V gene encodes CDR1 SEHNR and CDR2 FQNEAQ (reference sequence). The CDR3 extends over 11 amino acids. V lost 3 bases, J lost 9 bases, and 9 bases lay in between. The CDR3 sequence is CASSFSDGQYF. The DNA of the CDR3 is TGTGCCAGCAGCTTTAGCGACGGGCAGTACTTC. The full variable domain, with the rest looked up from reference TRBV7-9 and TRBJ2-7, is DTGVSQNPRHKITKRGQNVTFRCDPISEHNRLYWYRQTLGQGPEFLTYFQNEAQLEKSRLLSDRFSAERPKGSFSTLEIQRTEQGDSAMYLCASSFSDGQYFGPGTRLTVT.

This clonotype was observed a handful of times. V is TRBV4-3 and J is TRBJ2-2; no clear D. Germline CDR1 LGHNA, CDR2 YSLEER. The CDR3 is 17 residues long. V was clipped by 4 bases and J by 6 bases, with 21 bases between them. The CDR3 loop reads CASSPGSGLSIAGELFF. Written as DNA, the CDR3 is TGCGCCAGCAGCCCCGGGTCGGGTTTATCGATCGCCGGGGAGCTGTTTTTT.

This clonotype has just one count. This sequence joins TRBV29-1 and TRBJ2-7, with D perhaps matching TRBD1 (7 bases). V was clipped by 6 bases and J by 1 base, with 16 bases between them. The length of the CDR3 is 14 residues. Germline CDR1 reads SQVTM; CDR2 reads ANQGSEA. CDR3 sequence reads: CSVLPTGRSYEQYF. In nucleotides, the CDR3 is TGCAGCGTCCTCCCGACAGGGAGGTCCTACGAGCAGTACTTC.